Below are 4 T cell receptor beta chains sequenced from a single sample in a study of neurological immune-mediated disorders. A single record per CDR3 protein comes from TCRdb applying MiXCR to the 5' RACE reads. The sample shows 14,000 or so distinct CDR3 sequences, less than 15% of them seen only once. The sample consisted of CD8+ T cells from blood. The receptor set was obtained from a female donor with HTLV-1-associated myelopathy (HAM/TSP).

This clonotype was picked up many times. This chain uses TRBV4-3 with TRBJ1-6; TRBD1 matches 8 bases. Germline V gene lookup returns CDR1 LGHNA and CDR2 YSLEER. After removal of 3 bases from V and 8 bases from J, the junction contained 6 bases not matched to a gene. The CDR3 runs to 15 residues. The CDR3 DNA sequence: TGCGCCAGCAGCCAGATCGGACAGGGTGATTCACCCCTCCACTTT. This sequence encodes CASSQIGQGDSPLHF.

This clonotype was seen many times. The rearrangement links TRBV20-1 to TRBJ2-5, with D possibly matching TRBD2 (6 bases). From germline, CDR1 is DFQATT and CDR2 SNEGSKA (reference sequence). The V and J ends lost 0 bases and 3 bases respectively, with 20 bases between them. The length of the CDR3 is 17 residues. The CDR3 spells CSARDTPGGSLEETQYF. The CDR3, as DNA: TGCAGTGCTAGAGATACCCCCGGGGGTAGCTTGGAAGAGACCCAGTACTTC.

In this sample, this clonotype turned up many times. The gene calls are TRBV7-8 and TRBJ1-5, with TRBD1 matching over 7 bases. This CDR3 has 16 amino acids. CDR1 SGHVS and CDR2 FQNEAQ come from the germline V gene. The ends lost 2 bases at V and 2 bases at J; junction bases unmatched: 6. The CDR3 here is CASSLQGGNGNQPQHF. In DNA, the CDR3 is TGTGCCAGCAGCTTACAGGGGGGGAATGGCAATCAGCCCCAGCATTTT.

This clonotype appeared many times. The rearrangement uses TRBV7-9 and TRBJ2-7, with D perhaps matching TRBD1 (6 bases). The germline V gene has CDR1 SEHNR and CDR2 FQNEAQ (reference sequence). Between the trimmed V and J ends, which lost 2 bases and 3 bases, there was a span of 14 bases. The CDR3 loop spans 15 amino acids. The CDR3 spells CASSLNPGVRYEQYF. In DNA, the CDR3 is TGTGCCAGCAGCTTAAACCCAGGGGTCCGCTACGAGCAGTACTTC.